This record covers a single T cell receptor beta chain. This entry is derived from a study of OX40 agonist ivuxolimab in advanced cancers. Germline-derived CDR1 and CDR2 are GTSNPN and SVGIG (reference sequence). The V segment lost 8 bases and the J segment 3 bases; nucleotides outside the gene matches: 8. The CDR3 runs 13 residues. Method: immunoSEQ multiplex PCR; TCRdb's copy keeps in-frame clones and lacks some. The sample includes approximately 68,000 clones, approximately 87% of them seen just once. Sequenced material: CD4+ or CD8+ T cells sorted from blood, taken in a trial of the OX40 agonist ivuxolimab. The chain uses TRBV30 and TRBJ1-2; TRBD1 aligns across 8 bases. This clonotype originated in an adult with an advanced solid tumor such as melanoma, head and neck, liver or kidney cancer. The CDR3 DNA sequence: TGTGCCCGGGGGGCAGGGGGCGACTATGGCTACACCTTC. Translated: CARGAGGDYGYTF. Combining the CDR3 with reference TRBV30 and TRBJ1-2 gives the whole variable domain SQTIHQWPATLVQPVGSPLSLECTVEGTSNPNLYWYRQAAGRGLQLLFYSVGIGQISSEVPQNLSASRPQDRQFILSSKKLLLSDSGFYLCARGAGGDYGYTFGSGTRLTVV.